Listed below are T cell receptor beta chains from one sample, sequenced in a study of control samples from healthy donors and cancer patients. The repertoire was sequenced with immunoSEQ multiplex PCR; TCRdb's copy has only in-frame clones and lacks some. The repertoire holds 50,000 or so clones, with 90% to 95% as singletons. Sequenced material: blood. Receptors were obtained from a man between 25 and 39 years old in good health. The CDR3 runs from the conserved cysteine through the conserved F or W. The D gene is left open where the match is weak. Rows may omit the clone size; those that give it use once, few, many or a size class.

TRBV19,.,12,TRBJ1-1,.,CASSIVPGEAFF,TGTGCCAGTAGTATAGTCCCAGGAGAAGCTTTCTTT
TRBV27,.,15,TRBJ2-7,.,CASSFAGTSYYEQYF,TGTGCCAGCAGTTTTGCCGGGACAAGTTATTACGAGCAGTACTTC
TRBV9,.,16,TRBJ1-4,.,CASSPRSGGTNEKLFF,TGTGCCAGCAGCCCCCGTTCCGGTGGGACTAATGAAAAACTGTTTTTT
TRBV24-1,.,17,TRBJ2-3,TRBD2,CATSDHRTSGRAFTQYF,TGTGCCACCAGTGACCACCGGACTAGCGGGAGGGCCTTTACGCAGTATTTT
TRBV29-1,.,13,TRBJ2-7,TRBD1,CSVDKGQGYEQYF,TGCAGCGTTGATAAGGGACAGGGTTACGAGCAGTACTTC
TRBV6-5,.,14,TRBJ2-7,TRBD2,CASSSPGRDDEQYF,TGTGCCAGCAGTTCCCCGGGGAGGGACGACGAGCAGTACTTC
TRBV30,.,11,TRBJ1-4,.,CAWSLQRKLFF,TGTGCCTGGAGTCTCCAGCGGAAACTGTTTTTT
TRBV6-2/TRBV6-3,.,15,TRBJ1-4,.,CASSYEGSANEKLFF,TGTGCCAGCAGTTATGAGGGGTCAGCTAATGAAAAACTGTTTTTT
TRBV27,.,15,TRBJ2-7,.,CASSYFSDGSYEQYF,TGTGCCAGCAGTTATTTCTCTGATGGCTCCTACGAGCAGTACTTC
TRBV11-3,.,13,TRBJ2-1,.,CASSLGLAAEQFF,TGTGCCAGCAGCTTAGGGCTAGCTGCTGAGCAGTTCTTC
TRBV28,.,13,TRBJ1-1,.,CASLMTGNTEAFF,TGTGCCAGCCTAATGACAGGGAACACTGAAGCTTTCTTT
TRBV7-9,.,13,TRBJ2-1,TRBD2,CASSALADNEQFF,TGTGCCAGCAGTGCTCTAGCGGACAATGAGCAGTTCTTC
TRBV24-1,once,12,TRBJ1-2,.,CATSERGYGYTF,TGTGCCACCAGTGAGAGGGGTTATGGCTACACCTTC
TRBV27,.,15,TRBJ2-3,.,CASSSLGGSTDTQYF,TGTGCCAGCAGTTCCCTCGGGGGTAGCACAGATACGCAGTATTTT
TRBV14,.,12,TRBJ2-7,.,CASSQESTEQYF,TGTGCCAGCAGCCAAGAATCGACAGAGCAGTACTTC
TRBV30,.,13,TRBJ1-1,TRBD1,CAWSVGGRTEAFF,TGTGCCTGGAGTGTAGGGGGCCGCACTGAAGCTTTCTTT
TRBV18,few,17,TRBJ2-7,TRBD1,CASSPSGTGGFSYEQYF,TGTGCCAGCTCACCCTCCGGGACAGGGGGATTCTCCTACGAGCAGTACTTC
TRBV29-1,.,12,TRBJ2-2,.,CSVVKGAGELFF,TGCAGCGTTGTTAAGGGTGCCGGGGAGCTGTTTTTT
TRBV9,.,14,TRBJ1-1,.,CASSVALHNTEAFF,TGTGCCAGCAGCGTAGCCCTCCATAACACTGAAGCTTTCTTT
TRBV5-4,.,17,TRBJ1-3,.,CASSSGGPPLSGNTIYF,TGTGCCAGCAGCTCGGGAGGGCCCCCACTCTCTGGAAACACCATATATTTT
TRBV10-3,.,13,TRBJ1-3,.,CAISEAIGNTIYF,TGTGCCATCAGTGAGGCGATTGGAAACACCATATATTTT
TRBV11-2,.,15,TRBJ2-6,.,CASSLDRAGANVLTF,TGTGCCAGCAGCTTAGACCGGGCTGGGGCCAACGTCCTGACTTTC
TRBV30,.,12,TRBJ1-5,.,CAWSVDNQPQHF,TGTGCCTGGAGTGTAGACAATCAGCCCCAGCATTTT
TRBV6-4,.,21,TRBJ2-2,TRBD2,CASSDSTASGRAWEGTGELFF,TGTGCCAGCAGTGACTCAACTGCTAGCGGGAGGGCTTGGGAGGGGACCGGGGAGCTGTTTTTT
TRBV15,.,14,TRBJ2-1,.,CATGLGGNPNEQFF,TGTGCCACCGGCCTAGGGGGGAACCCCAATGAGCAGTTCTTC
TRBV4-3,.,16,TRBJ2-7,TRBD1,CASSQDWSQGAYEQYF,TGCGCCAGCAGCCAAGATTGGTCGCAGGGGGCATACGAGCAGTACTTC
TRBV5-4,.,14,TRBJ2-1,.,CASSLRGLPNEQFF,TGTGCCAGCAGCCTCCGAGGACTACCCAATGAGCAGTTCTTC